This T cell receptor beta chain was captured by sequencing in a study of T-cell memory formation after mild COVID-19. Looking at the study overall: Largely donor-specific sequence clusters came from two donors. Whole-study results and caveats: Pre-infection memory already had some responding clones, implying cross-reactive memory joined. Clones that contracted from day 15 to 85 were balanced CD4/CD8, while later expanders leaned CD4+. Chiefly within CM and EM were the contracting CD4+ clones; CD8+ ones were within EMRA.

TCRdb re-derived calls from the 5' RACE reads in MiXCR, one entry per CDR3 protein. The sample yields hundreds of thousands of distinct CDR3 sequences, 17% seen once. The germline CDR1 and CDR2 sequences are SGHVS and FQNEAQ. The CDR3 extends over 15 amino acids. The trim removed 5 bases at V and 4 bases at J, leaving 8 bases unmatched. This clonotype was counted between two and nine times. The antigen remains unidentified. The sequenced sample consisted of PBMCs or a T cell subset sorted from them (not recorded which). The source is an adult woman who had mild COVID-19 (a few samples of this study predate the infection). Cell type and time point are not known. This chain uses TRBV7-8 with TRBJ2-7, with 10 bases aligning to TRBD1. As DNA, the CDR3 is TGTGCCAGCAGCAGACAGGGGGCGGAATATTACGAGCAGTACTTC. Protein sequence: CASSRQGAEYYEQYF.